This TCR beta chain stems from a study of blood T cell repertoires in COVID-19. Study overall: The origin of the acute and convalescent COVID-19 samples was the United States, Italy and Spain. Nucleic acid was either cDNA or gDNA, and it came from T cells, B-cell-depleted T cells, or PBMCs.

Trimming took 6 bases from V and 6 from J, leaving 12 bases between them. The CDR3 has 13 amino acids. Participants were aged roughly 18 to 90 years, lived in about 26 US areas, and enrolled virtually. Per the authors' pipeline: How many nucleated cells were present was estimated from reference gene primer amplification. The assay was immunoSEQ multiplex PCR, and TCRdb's table has in-frame clones only and misses some. V and J calls plus clone size are reproduced from that table; the DNA served to infer D and trimming. The sample contains around 250,000 clones, 80% to 90% of which appear only once. This receptor was taken from a man between 25 and 39 years old with acute COVID-19. This chain joins TRBV12-3 or TRBV12-4 and TRBJ1-5, with D unclear. Sequencing input: PBMCs or T cells enriched from blood (not recorded which). The CDR3: CASSPGWAQPQHF. In nucleotides, the CDR3 is TGTGCCAGCAGCCCAGGTTGGGCTCAGCCCCAGCATTTT.